The 24 T cell receptor beta chains below come from one sample, sequenced in a study of blood T cells in healthy people across ages (dated by TCRdb to about 2015). Library creation used 5' RACE. TCRdb lists the instrument as Illumina HiSeq 2500. The second PCR ran for roughly 7 to 11 cycles and used a J-beta primer mix along with a sample-barcoded 5' primer. TCRdb reworked the public reads: Q25 trimming with fastp, MiXCR clone assembly, productive beta chains retained. Rows with one shared CDR3 protein collapse into an entry with the most common genes and DNA. In all, the sample holds over 750,000 distinct CDR3 sequences, and 25% of those were seen once. 9.4% of the sample belongs to the ten largest clones. The sample was also reused in another study, on T cells of mothers and their children.

Specimen: blood. All receptors come from a boy aged 5-17 years in good health.

This clonotype was seen just once. The V and J genes are TRBV19 and TRBJ1-5, with D uncertain. Trimming pared 3 bases from V and 9 bases from J, leaving 9 bases between. The germline V gene has CDR1 LNHDA and CDR2 SQIVND (reference sequence). The length of the CDR3 is 12 residues. The DNA for the CDR3 is TGTGCCAGTAGTATGTATGGCGGGCCCCAGCATTTT. Residues: CASSMYGGPQHF.

This clonotype was observed a few times. V and J are TRBV5-1 and TRBJ2-7; the match to TRBD2 covers 9 bases. The junction had 7 bases not matched to a gene; V was cut back by 0 bases and J by 0 bases. The CDR3 is 17 amino acids. Germline loops: CDR1 SGHRS, CDR2 YFSETQ. The CDR3 DNA reads TGCGCCAGCAGCTTGGAGGGTAGCGGGGGCCTCTCCTACGAGCAGTACTTC. Translation gives CASSLEGSGGLSYEQYF.

This chain links TRBV25-1 with TRBJ2-1, with D unclear. V lost 0 bases and J lost 14, with 11 bases in between. The length of the CDR3 is 12 residues. Germline V CDR1 and CDR2: MGHDK, SYGVNS. In DNA form, the CDR3 reads TGTGCCAGCAGTGAATATGGGCAAGGAGAGTTCTTC. It specifies CASSEYGQGEFF.

This clonotype was seen only once. The chain employs TRBV21-1 and TRBJ1-3; the D call TRBD1 from the table was never checked on the DNA. TRBV21-1 is tagged as a pseudogene. The CDR3 is made up of 16 amino acids. CDR3 region: CASSNPGTGAGNTIYF. The CDR3 DNA reads as TGTGCCAGCAGCAACCCCGGGACAGGGGCTGGAAACACCATATATTTT.

The J gene is TRBJ2-1, the V gene TRBV2; D call uncertain. The ends were cut back, 3 bases at V and 3 bases at J, with 6 bases in the middle. CDR1 is SNHLY, CDR2 FYNNEI, per germline. CDR3 length: 13 amino acids. CDR3 sequence reads: CASSEENYNEQFF. As DNA, the CDR3 is TGTGCCAGCAGTGAGGAGAACTACAATGAGCAGTTCTTC.

This clonotype was seen a few times. The chain couples TRBV28 to TRBJ2-5, with 11 bases fitting TRBD1. The V and J ends lost 8 bases and 11 bases, in that order; junction bases with no gene match: 7. The CDR3 has 12 amino acids. CDR1 MDHEN and CDR2 SYDVKM come from the germline V gene. For the CDR3, the DNA is TGTGCCAGCGCGGGACAGGGGGGAGAGCAGTACTTC. Protein product: CASAGQGGEQYF.

This clonotype was detected a few times. This chain connects TRBV7-6 to TRBJ2-2, with no clear D. Trimming cost V 2 bases and J 5 bases, with 9 bases left between them. Germline V gives CDR1 SGHVS, CDR2 FNYEAQ. This CDR3 has 14 amino acids. CDR3 in DNA: TGTGCCAGCAGCTTAATAAGGGATACCGGGGAGCTGTTTTTT. This sequence encodes CASSLIRDTGELFF.

The J gene is TRBJ2-1, the V gene TRBV6-6, with TRBD1 matching over 8 bases. The CDR3 has 17 amino acids. J lost 10 bases, V lost 4 bases, and 18 bases had no gene match. The germline V gene has CDR1 MNHNY and CDR2 SVGAGI (reference sequence). The CDR3, as DNA: TGTGCCAGCAGTTCCCAAATCTTCGACAGGGGTGAGCGGGAGCAGTTCTTC. Residues: CASSSQIFDRGEREQFF.

This clonotype was recorded a few times. This chain joins TRBV7-9 and TRBJ2-5, with 11 bases matching TRBD2. The trim removed 3 bases at V and 2 bases at J, leaving 8 bases unmatched. The CDR3 totals 17 residues. Germline V gene sequence: CDR1 SEHNR, CDR2 FQNEAQ (reference sequence). CDR3 loop: CASSFPSGRMEQETQYF. In DNA, the CDR3 is TGTGCCAGCAGCTTCCCTAGCGGGAGGATGGAGCAAGAGACCCAGTACTTC. The full variable domain, rest sourced from reference TRBV7-9 and TRBJ2-5, is DTGVSQNPRHKITKRGQNVTFRCDPISEHNRLYWYRQTLGQGPEFLTYFQNEAQLEKSRLLSDRFSAERPKGSFSTLEIQRTEQGDSAMYLCASSFPSGRMEQETQYFGPGTRLLVL.

The chain links TRBV6-1 to TRBJ2-3, with a weak D call TRBD1 (6 bases). V was shortened by 5 bases and J by 5 bases, with 11 bases between the two germline ends. This CDR3 is built from 13 residues. Germline V CDR1 and CDR2: MNHNS, SASEGT. CDR3 loop: CASSPLGGDTQYF. CDR3 sequence (DNA): TGTGCCAGCAGTCCGCTAGGGGGAGATACGCAGTATTTT.

This clonotype was counted only a few times. At one end, the junction sequence differs from germline, possibly due to a read error. The chain links TRBV3-1 to TRBJ2-5, with D possibly matching TRBD2 (6 bases). CDR1 and CDR2 (germline): LGHDT, YNNKEL (reference sequence). This CDR3 contains 13 residues. The DNA for the CDR3 is TGTGCCAGCAGCCCCCGACTAGTAGGGACCCAGCACTTC. Protein sequence: CASSPRLVGTQHF.

The chain recombines TRBV29-1 with TRBJ2-5; TRBD1 is a possible D gene (5 bases). The germline V and J ends were trimmed by 2 bases and 3 bases, with 10 bases remaining between them. CDR3 length: 13 residues. The germline V gene has CDR1 SQVTM and CDR2 ANQGSEA. CDR3 nucleotides: TGCAGCGTTGAACAGGGATCCAAAGAGACCCAGTACTTC. Translating it yields CSVEQGSKETQYF.

This clonotype has more than one count but fewer than ten. CDR3 DNA: TGTGCCACCAGTGGGGGACTAGGTTCTTCCGGGGAGCTGTTTTTT. This translates into CATSGGLGSSGELFF. The J gene is TRBJ2-2, the V gene TRBV24-1; 8 nucleotides match TRBD2. The ends lost 5 bases at V and 6 bases at J; junction bases unmatched: 7. Germline values: CDR1 KGHDR, CDR2 SFDVKD. The CDR3 contains 15 residues.

This rearrangement joins TRBV27 to TRBJ2-5; 11 bases agree with TRBD2. The DNA end favors TRBJ2-1, so the J call may be wrong. The CDR3 runs 14 residues. CDR1 and CDR2 from the germline V gene are MNHEY and SMNVEV (reference sequence). CDR3 sequence: CASTLAGAYNEQFF. CDR3 in DNA: TGTGCCAGCACACTAGCGGGAGCCTACAATGAGCAGTTCTTC.

On this clonotype: This likely comes from a read error, as the CDR3 has no conserved phenylalanine or tryptophan at its end. V gene TRBV6-1 combines with J gene TRBJ1-3; D is perhaps TRBD1 (5 bases). The CDR3 is made up of 12 amino acids. V lost 5 bases to trimming and J lost 11 bases, with 13 bases between them. Looked up from germline, CDR1 is MNHNS and CDR2 is SASEGT. The CDR3 nucleotides read TGTGCCAGCAGTACCCAGGGTGACGCCATATATTCT. It specifies CASSTQGDAIYS.

This clonotype appeared a few times. The V and J genes are TRBV6-5 and TRBJ2-1, with D tentatively TRBD1 (5 bases). With the DNA end fitting TRBJ2-7 better, the J assignment may be wrong. Germline CDR1 MNHEY, CDR2 SVGAGI. CDR3 length: 12 amino acids. The CDR3 here is CASAGLTYEQYF. In nucleotides, the CDR3 is TGTGCCAGCGCAGGGCTCACCTACGAGCAGTACTTC.

Only a few counts were recorded for this clonotype. The V gene is TRBV20-1, the J gene TRBJ2-5, with 7 nucleotides matching TRBD1. V lost 5 bases to trimming and J lost 1 base; unmatched junction nucleotides: 13. This CDR3 has 16 amino acids. Germline V gives CDR1 DFQATT, CDR2 SNEGSKA (reference sequence). CDR3 DNA: TGCAGTGCTGCTGAGGGGACAGCTACTATCCAAGAGACCCAGTACTTC. This sequence encodes CSAAEGTATIQETQYF.

This clonotype was found a few times. The chain recombines TRBV12-3 or TRBV12-4 with TRBJ2-5, with D possibly being TRBD2 (5 bases). The CDR3 is 15 residues long. Trimming took off 1 base at V and 5 bases at J, with 14 bases between the two ends. CDR3 region: CASSLELVSPETQYF. The CDR3 DNA reads as TGTGCCAGCAGTTTAGAACTAGTATCCCCCGAGACCCAGTACTTC.

The CDR3 DNA is TGCAGTGCTAGGGAACTAGCGGGAGACGTAGCTGAGCAGTTCTTC. Translation gives CSARELAGDVAEQFF. J is TRBJ2-5 and V is TRBV20-1; 11 bases map to TRBD2. TRBJ2-1 explains the end of the DNA better; the J call may be wrong. The CDR3 is 15 residues long. Per germline, CDR1 DFQATT and CDR2 SNEGSKA (reference sequence).

The sample holds a few counts of this clonotype. The chain is built from TRBV19 and TRBJ2-3; perhaps TRBD2 as D (6 bases). CDR1 is LNHDA and CDR2 is SQIVND in the germline V gene (reference sequence). The ends were cut back, 4 bases at V and 3 bases at J, with 14 bases in the middle. CDR3 size: 15 residues. The CDR3 DNA follows: TGTGCCAGTAGTAGTTCGGGGACTGAAACAGATACGCAGTATTTT. Amino acid sequence: CASSSSGTETDTQYF. The whole variable domain, filled in from reference TRBV19 and TRBJ2-3, reads DGGITQSPKYLFRKEGQNVTLSCEQNLNHDAMYWYRQDPGQGLRLIYYSQIVNDFQKGDIAEGYSVSREKKESFPLTVTSAQKNPTAFYLCASSSSGTETDTQYFGPGTRLTVL.

The chain recombines TRBV12-3 or TRBV12-4 with TRBJ2-2, with 8 bases aligning to TRBD1. V was pared by 5 bases and J by 5 bases, with 7 bases of the junction left unmatched. The CDR3 is 15 amino acids. The DNA of the CDR3 is TGTGCCAGCAGTCCACAGGGGGTCCGGACCGGGGAGCTGTTTTTT. It encodes CASSPQGVRTGELFF.

In its sample, this clonotype was seen a few times. The chain recombines TRBV5-1 with TRBJ2-7; tentatively, D is TRBD2 (6 bases). The CDR3 covers 16 residues. Per the germline V gene, CDR1 is SGHRS and CDR2 is YFSETQ. V lost 4 bases and J lost 5, with 22 bases in between. As DNA, the CDR3 is TGCGCCAGCAGCCCCTTCGATGGGGGAGGACCCAACGAGCAGTACTTC. This sequence encodes CASSPFDGGGPNEQYF.

The rearrangement links TRBV20-1 to TRBJ2-5; a weak D match, TRBD1 (6 bases). Matching the DNA end better, TRBJ2-7 makes the J call doubtful. The CDR3 sequence is 14 residues long. The germline CDR1 and CDR2 sequences are DFQATT and SNEGSKA (reference sequence). CDR3 loop: CSAPLTGTTYEQYF. CDR3 in DNA: TGCAGTGCACCTCTTACAGGGACGACCTACGAGCAGTACTTC.

This clonotype was recorded a few times. V is TRBV9 and J is TRBJ2-1; D is unclear. V lost 0 bases, J lost 7 bases, and 8 bases lay in between. The germline V gene encodes CDR1 SGDLS and CDR2 YYNGEE. The CDR3 is 13 residues long. The CDR3 sequence: CASSVDGTNEQFF. CDR3 DNA sequence: TGTGCCAGCAGCGTAGACGGAACGAATGAGCAGTTCTTC. Based on the CDR3 plus reference TRBV9 and TRBJ2-1, the full variable domain is DSGVTQTPKHLITATGQRVTLRCSPRSGDLSVYWYQQSLDQGLQFLIQYYNGEERAKGNILERFSAQQFPDLHSELNLSSLELGDSALYFCASSVDGTNEQFFGPGTRLTVL.